Listed here are 29 T cell receptor beta chains from one sample, sequenced in a study of T cells in women clearing cervical HPV infection. TCRdb's table, derived via immunoSEQ multiplex PCR, lists solely in-frame clones and lacks some. The sample has around 44,000 clones; the top ten hold about 8%. Material: blood buffy coat. The receptors were gathered from a woman aged 18-69 years with a cervical HPV16 infection that either progressed to CIN3+ or cleared (not recorded which).

Details on this clone: The read gets to within 3 residues of the CDR3 end, and the germline J gene fills in the rest. The V call is TRBV5-4, the J call TRBJ1-4, with TRBD1 as a possible D gene (6 bases). The CDR3 totals 15 residues. Trimming removed 4 bases from V and 0 bases from J, with 10 bases in between. Germline assignment: CDR1 SGHNT and CDR2 YYREEE (reference sequence). The CDR3: CASSDRIATNEKLFF. CDR3 bases read: TGTGCCAGCAGCGACAGGATTGCAACTAATGAAAAA.

In regard to this clone: The read terminates 3 residues ahead of where the CDR3 ends, so the germline J gene completes it. V usage is TRBV6-4 and J usage is TRBJ2-7; the match to TRBD1 covers 7 bases. This CDR3 spans 15 amino acids. Germline V gene lookup returns CDR1 MRHNA and CDR2 SNTAGT. Trimming at V came to 11 bases and at J to 0 bases, leaving 13 bases not matched to a gene. CDR3 in amino acids: CAGYGQASYSYEQYF. The sequenced CDR3 bases are TGTGCCGGATACGGACAGGCGTCCTACTCCTACGAG.

A word on this clone: From the germline J gene comes the end of the CDR3, since the read stops 3 residues before it. This chain joins TRBV29-1 and TRBJ2-1; 7 bases map to TRBD1. The germline CDR1 and CDR2 sequences are SQVTM and ANQGSEA. The trim removed 5 bases at V and 7 bases at J, leaving 8 bases unmatched. The CDR3 is made up of 13 amino acids. CDR3 amino acids: CSVFGTASNEQFF. Partial CDR3 DNA: TGCAGCGTTTTTGGGACAGCATCTAATGAG.

In regard to this clone: Coverage ceases 3 residues before the CDR3 finishes, and the germline J gene fills in the end. J is TRBJ1-1 and V is TRBV5-1; TRBD1 matches 9 bases. CDR1 and CDR2 (germline): SGHRS, YFSETQ. V lost 4 bases and J lost 5; bases outside the gene matches: 6. This CDR3 has 14 residues. Partial CDR3 DNA: TGCGCCAGCAGCGGGGGGACAGGGAGGACTGAA. Translation gives CASSGGTGRTE. The whole CDR3 protein is CASSGGTGRTEAFF. Complete variable domain (other parts from reference TRBV5-1 and TRBJ1-1): KAGVTQTPRYLIKTRGQQVTLSCSPISGHRSVSWYQQTPGQGLQFLFEYFSETQRNKGNFPGRFSGRQFSNSRSEMNVSTLELGDSALYLCASSGGTGRTEAFFGQGTRLTVV.

Comments on this clone: Coverage ceases 3 residues before the CDR3 finishes, and the germline J gene fills in the end. The gene calls are TRBV23-1 and TRBJ2-7; maybe TRBD1 (5 bases). TRBV23-1 is recorded as an ORF, its role being uncertain. The CDR3 consists of 16 residues. V lost 0 bases to trimming and J lost 1 base, with 13 bases between them. The DNA read from the CDR3 is TGCGCCAGCAGTCAATCGAAGGGGTACACATCCTACGAG. Amino acid sequence: CASSQSKGYTSYE. The full CDR3 sequence reads CASSQSKGYTSYEQYF.

Concerning this clone itself: Read sequence stops 3 residues before the CDR3 end, and the germline J gene provides the missing end. This chain connects TRBV20-1 to TRBJ1-1; D not certain. The germline gives CDR1 DFQATT, CDR2 SNEGSKA (reference sequence). V was pared by 2 bases and J by 7 bases, with 11 bases between. The CDR3 contains 12 residues. Partial CDR3 DNA: TGCAGTGCTAGATTCGGGGAGGGTGAA. Its protein product is CSARFGEGE. The CDR3 in full is CSARFGEGEAFF.

Turning to this clone: The read falls 3 residues short of the CDR3 end, and the missing part is taken from the germline J gene. The J gene is TRBJ1-1, the V gene TRBV7-6; 9 bases match TRBD1. Per germline, CDR1 SGHVS and CDR2 FNYEAQ. The CDR3 has 16 residues. CDR3 bases read: TGTGCCAGCAGCTTATCCCGGGACAGGGAAGGGGAGACC. Encoded protein: CASSLSRDREGET. The CDR3 reads in full as CASSLSRDREGETAFF.

For this clone: The observed sequence ends 3 residues before the CDR3 terminus, with the missing tail filled in from the germline J gene. The rearrangement joins TRBV12-3 or TRBV12-4 to TRBJ2-3; tentative D call: TRBD2 (6 bases). The CDR3 sequence is 15 residues long. Between the trimmed V and J ends, which lost 6 bases and 0 bases, there was a span of 13 bases. CDR3 bases read: TGTGCCAGCAGCCCCTATGGGGGGAGCACAGATACG. Its protein is CASSPYGGSTDT. The CDR3 in full is CASSPYGGSTDTQYF.

With respect to this clone: The sequence runs out 3 residues before the end of the CDR3; the remainder is reconstructed from the germline J gene. The chain combines TRBV29-1 with TRBJ2-5; 10 nucleotides agree with TRBD1. This CDR3 is built from 13 residues. With V trimmed by 6 bases and J by 6 bases, 7 bases remained unmatched. Germline V gives CDR1 SQVTM, CDR2 ANQGSEA. Partial CDR3 DNA: TGCAGCGTACGACAGGGGGCGACGAAGACC. It is translated as CSVRQGATKT. The CDR3, in full, reads CSVRQGATKTQYF.

A remark on this clone: The CDR3 end falls 3 residues outside the read, so it is completed with the germline J gene. The chain combines TRBV5-4 with TRBJ2-3; 13 bases align to TRBD2. CDR1 and CDR2 from the germline V gene are SGHNT and YYREEE (reference sequence). There are 16 residues in the CDR3. V shed 1 base, J shed 5 bases, and the junction held 4 bases outside the gene matches. The CDR3 loop is CASSLTSGGVGDTQYF. CDR3 DNA (partial): TGTGCCAGCAGCTTGACTAGCGGGGGGGTTGGAGATACG. The variable domain in full, with the rest retrieved from reference TRBV5-4 and TRBJ2-3, is ETGVTQSPTHLIKTRGQQVTLRCSSQSGHNTVSWYQQALGQGPQFIFQYYREEENGRGNFPPRFSGLQFPNYSSELNVNALELDDSALYLCASSLTSGGVGDTQYFGPGTRLTVL.

Turning to this clone: The observed sequence ends 3 residues before the CDR3 terminus, with the missing tail filled in from the germline J gene. This chain connects TRBV18 to TRBJ2-1; 9 nucleotides agree with TRBD1. The CDR3 is 16 amino acids. V gave up 0 bases and J gave up 3 bases; unmatched junction bases: 3. Germline assignment: CDR1 KGHSH and CDR2 LQKENI. CDR3 loop: CASSPPTGGDYNEQFF. CDR3 DNA, as far as it was read: TGTGCCAGCTCACCACCGACAGGGGGAGACTACAATGAG. The whole variable domain, remainder taken from reference TRBV18 and TRBJ2-1, is NAGVMQNPRHLVRRRGQEARLRCSPMKGHSHVYWYRQLPEEGLKFMVYLQKENIIDESGMPKERFSAEFPKEGPSILRIQQVVRGDSAAYFCASSPPTGGDYNEQFFGPGTRLTVL.

The CDR3 sequence: CASSFRQGESPLHF. Incomplete CDR3 DNA: TGTGCCAGCAGCTTCCGACAGGGCGAGTCACCC. This chain connects TRBV11-2 to TRBJ1-6, with 7 bases fitting TRBD1. The read terminates 3 residues ahead of where the CDR3 ends, so the germline J gene completes it. The junction had 6 bases not matched to a gene; V was cut back by 3 bases and J by 10 bases. Germline V gene sequence: CDR1 SGHAT, CDR2 FQNNGV. The CDR3 totals 14 residues.

Remarks on this clone: From the germline J gene comes the end of the CDR3, since the read stops 3 residues before it. This chain joins TRBV28 and TRBJ2-3; 13 bases map to TRBD2. V lost 5 bases to trimming and J lost 2 bases; unmatched junction nucleotides: 4. Germline V gene lookup returns CDR1 MDHEN and CDR2 SYDVKM. This CDR3 contains 16 residues. CDR3 sequence reads: CASSLGLAGFTDTQYF. The CDR3 bases that were read are TGTGCCAGCAGTCTGGGACTAGCGGGATTCACAGATACG.

For this clone: With the read ending 3 residues before the CDR3 end, the germline J gene is used to fill in that end. The rearrangement uses TRBV7-6 and TRBJ2-1; D not resolved. The CDR3 extends over 14 amino acids. Trimming removed 5 bases at V and 2 bases at J, with 10 bases between. The germline gives CDR1 SGHVS, CDR2 FNYEAQ. Incomplete CDR3 DNA: TGTGCCAGCAGCCTTAGAGCGACCTACAATGAG. It specifies CASSLRATYNE. The whole CDR3 protein reads CASSLRATYNEQFF.

As to this clone: The read ends 3 residues early relative to the CDR3; the germline J gene fills the gap. The chain combines TRBV12-3 or TRBV12-4 with TRBJ2-3; a possible D gene is TRBD2 (7 bases). Trimming pared 2 bases from V and 2 bases from J, leaving 11 bases between. This CDR3 has 15 amino acids. The sequenced CDR3 bases are TGTGCCAGCAGTTTACGGGGGGCCGACACAGATACG. Its protein is CASSLRGADTDT. The whole CDR3 sequence is CASSLRGADTDTQYF.

Details on this clone: The sequence runs out 3 residues before the end of the CDR3; the remainder is reconstructed from the germline J gene. This sequence joins TRBV2 and TRBJ2-3, with a possible D match to TRBD1 (6 bases). Trimming removed 7 bases at V and 0 bases at J, with 17 bases between. This CDR3 spans 16 amino acids. Germline CDR1 SNHLY, CDR2 FYNNEI. The CDR3 spells CASNYGQLTSTDTQYF. The part of the CDR3 DNA that was read is TGTGCCAGCAACTACGGACAGCTAACTAGCACAGATACG. Full variable domain (rest looked up from reference TRBV2 and TRBJ2-3): EPEVTQTPSHQVTQMGQEVILRCVPISNHLYFYWYRQILGQKVEFLVSFYNNEISEKSEIFDDQFSVERPDGSNFTLKIRSTKLEDSAMYFCASNYGQLTSTDTQYFGPGTRLTVL.

This chain's CDR3 is CSVELTDRGSEQFF. The part of the CDR3 DNA that was read is TGCAGCGTTGAACTAACTGACAGGGGTAGTGAG. The V gene is TRBV29-1, the J gene TRBJ2-1, with 8 nucleotides matching TRBD1. Read data end 3 residues before the CDR3 end; the end is taken from the germline J gene. With V trimmed by 2 bases and J by 9 bases, 9 bases remained unmatched. Germline CDR1 and CDR2: SQVTM and ANQGSEA. CDR3 size: 14 residues.

Turning to this clone: The CDR3 end lies 3 residues beyond the end of the read and is filled in from the germline J gene. The chain uses TRBV5-1 and TRBJ2-1, with a tentative D call TRBD1 (6 bases). CDR1 is SGHRS, CDR2 YFSETQ, per germline. The ends were cut back, 4 bases at V and 0 bases at J, with 14 bases in the middle. This CDR3 spans 16 amino acids. The CDR3 spells CASSAGDASSYNEQFF. The sequenced CDR3 bases are TGCGCCAGCAGCGCAGGGGACGCGAGCTCCTACAATGAG.

As concerns this clone: The sequenced fragment ends 3 residues before the CDR3 boundary, so the rest is inferred from the germline J gene. V and J are TRBV20-1 and TRBJ2-1; maybe TRBD1 (6 bases). The CDR3 has 13 amino acids. Germline assignment: CDR1 DFQATT and CDR2 SNEGSKA (reference sequence). V was clipped by 4 bases and J by 7 bases, with 14 bases between them. CDR3 sequence: CSAITGTRNEQFF. The covered CDR3 bases are TGCAGTGCTATTACCGGGACAAGGAATGAG.

On this clone: Germline is not matched at one junction end, which may reflect a read error. Sequencing ends 3 residues short of the CDR3 end; the germline J gene provides the rest. The rearrangement uses TRBV5-4 and TRBJ2-3, with a tentative D call TRBD1 (6 bases). This CDR3 is built from 12 residues. Germline assignment: CDR1 SGHNT and CDR2 YYREEE (reference sequence). The CDR3 bases that were read are TGTGCCAGCAGCATGTCGACAGGTACG. Translated: CASSMSTGT. The full CDR3 is CASSMSTGTQYF.

The part of the CDR3 DNA that was read is TGCGCCAGCAGCGCGGGAGATTACAATGAG. It codes for CASSAGDYNE. The whole CDR3 protein reads CASSAGDYNEQFF. The chain combines TRBV5-1 with TRBJ2-1; 7 positions match TRBD2. The read comes to an end 3 residues before the CDR3 does, leaving the germline J gene to fill in the end. CDR1 is SGHRS, CDR2 YFSETQ, per germline. Trimming at V came to 4 bases and at J to 4 bases, leaving 2 bases not matched to a gene. The CDR3 consists of 13 residues.

The CDR3 loop reads CASSIDENSHHTEAFF. The sequenced CDR3 bases are TGTGCCAGTAGTATAGATGAGAACAGTCATCACACTGAA. The V and J genes are TRBV19 and TRBJ1-1; D unresolved. The sequence runs out 3 residues before the end of the CDR3; the remainder is reconstructed from the germline J gene. The CDR3 consists of 16 residues. V lost 0 bases, J lost 3 bases, and 14 bases lay in between. CDR1 is LNHDA and CDR2 is SQIVND in the germline V gene (reference sequence).

Of note for this clone: Read coverage stops 3 residues before the CDR3 terminus; the germline J gene supplies the remainder. This chain connects TRBV5-1 to TRBJ2-1; 11 bases map to TRBD1. CDR1 and CDR2 (germline): SGHRS, YFSETQ. This CDR3 region has 15 residues. V lost 2 bases, J lost 7 bases, and 5 bases stayed unmatched. This CDR3 reads CASSLGTGGANEQFF. The DNA read from the CDR3 is TGCGCCAGCAGCTTAGGGACAGGGGGGGCGAATGAG.

Regarding this clone: The CDR3 end lies 3 residues beyond the end of the read and is filled in from the germline J gene. The rearrangement uses TRBV2 and TRBJ2-2, with D perhaps TRBD2 (5 bases). The V end lost 6 bases, the J end lost 2 bases, and 16 bases lay between the germline ends. This CDR3 has 16 residues. Germline V lookup: CDR1 SNHLY, CDR2 FYNNEI. The covered CDR3 bases are TGTGCCAGCAGACACCCCAGCGGAAAAAACACCGGGGAG. Translation gives CASRHPSGKNTGE. The complete CDR3 protein is CASRHPSGKNTGELFF.

With respect to this clone: The read terminates 3 residues before the CDR3 end, so the remaining end is supplied by the germline J gene. This chain uses TRBV6-1 with TRBJ1-1; TRBD1 is a possible D gene (5 bases). Per germline, CDR1 MNHNS and CDR2 SASEGT. Trimming removed 6 bases from V and 0 bases from J, with 17 bases in between. The CDR3 covers 16 residues. CDR3 DNA, as far as it was read: TGTGCCAGCAGCGAAACTTCAGGGTGGGTGAACACTGAA. Its translation: CASSETSGWVNTE. The full CDR3 reads CASSETSGWVNTEAFF.

On this clone itself: Read coverage stops 3 residues before the CDR3 terminus; the germline J gene supplies the remainder. This chain uses TRBV2 with TRBJ2-2, with a tentative D call TRBD2 (6 bases). The CDR3 runs to 15 residues. With 4 bases removed from V and 4 bases from J, the gap between germline ends came to 13 bases. In germline, CDR1 is SNHLY, CDR2 FYNNEI. CDR3 loop: CASSAETSGTGELFF. The sequenced part of the CDR3 DNA is TGTGCCAGCAGTGCGGAGACTAGTGGCACCGGGGAG.

Comments on this clone: The read comes to an end 3 residues before the CDR3 does, leaving the germline J gene to fill in the end. The chain combines TRBV10-1 with TRBJ2-2; D is possibly TRBD2 (6 bases). V was shortened by 6 bases and J by 7 bases, with 21 bases between the two germline ends. The CDR3 sequence is 16 residues long. Germline V gene data show CDR1 as WNHNN and CDR2 as SYGVQD (reference sequence). The part of the CDR3 DNA that was read is TGCGCCAGCAGCCCGGGCTCATATTGGGGGGACGGGGAG. This gives the protein CASSPGSYWGDGE. The entire CDR3 sequence reads CASSPGSYWGDGELFF.

On this clone itself: The read finishes 3 residues shy of the CDR3 end, and the germline J gene is used to complete it. The chain recombines TRBV7-6 with TRBJ1-4; D perhaps matches TRBD1 (6 bases). Germline values: CDR1 SGHVS, CDR2 FNYEAQ. The CDR3 is made up of 18 amino acids. The ends were cut back, 6 bases at V and 0 bases at J, with 20 bases in the middle. The sequenced CDR3 bases are TGTGCCAGCAGTTCCGATGCAATGCGACAGGCAACTAATGAAAAA. Translated: CASSSDAMRQATNEK. The complete CDR3 reads CASSSDAMRQATNEKLFF.

The DNA read from the CDR3 is TGCAGTGCTAGATCGAACAGGGTATTGACAGATACG. Protein product: CSARSNRVLTDT. In full, the CDR3 is CSARSNRVLTDTQYF. V gene TRBV20-1 combines with J gene TRBJ2-3; TRBD1 might be the D (6 bases). The read gets to within 3 residues of the CDR3 end, and the germline J gene fills in the rest. Germline V gene data show CDR1 as DFQATT and CDR2 as SNEGSKA (reference sequence). V gave up 2 bases and J gave up 3 bases, with 15 bases separating them. The CDR3 spans 15 residues.